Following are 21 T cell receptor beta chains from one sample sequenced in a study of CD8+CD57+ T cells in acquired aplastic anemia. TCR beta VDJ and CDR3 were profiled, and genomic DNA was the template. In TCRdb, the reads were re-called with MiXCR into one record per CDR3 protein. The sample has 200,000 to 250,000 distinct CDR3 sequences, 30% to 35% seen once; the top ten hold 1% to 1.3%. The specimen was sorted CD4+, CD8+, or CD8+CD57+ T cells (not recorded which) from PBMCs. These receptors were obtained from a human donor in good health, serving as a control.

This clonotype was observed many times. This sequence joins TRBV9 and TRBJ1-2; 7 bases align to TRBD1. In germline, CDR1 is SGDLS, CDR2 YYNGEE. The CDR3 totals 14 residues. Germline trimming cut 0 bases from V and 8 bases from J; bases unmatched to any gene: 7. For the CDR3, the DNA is TGTGCCAGCAGCGTAGACGTAACAGGGGAAGGCTACACCTTC. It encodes CASSVDVTGEGYTF.

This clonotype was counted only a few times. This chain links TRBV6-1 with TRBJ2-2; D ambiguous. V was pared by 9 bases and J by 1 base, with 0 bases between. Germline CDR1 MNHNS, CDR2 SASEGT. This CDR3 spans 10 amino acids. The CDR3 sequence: CARNTGELFF. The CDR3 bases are TGTGCCAGGAACACCGGGGAGCTGTTTTTT.

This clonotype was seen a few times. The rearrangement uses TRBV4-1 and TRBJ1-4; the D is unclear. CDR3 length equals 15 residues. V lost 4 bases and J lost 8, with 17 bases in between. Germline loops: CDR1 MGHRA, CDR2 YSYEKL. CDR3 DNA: TGCGCCAGCAGCCGACCGGGCCCAAATGGCGAAAAACTGTTTTTT. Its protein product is CASSRPGPNGEKLFF.

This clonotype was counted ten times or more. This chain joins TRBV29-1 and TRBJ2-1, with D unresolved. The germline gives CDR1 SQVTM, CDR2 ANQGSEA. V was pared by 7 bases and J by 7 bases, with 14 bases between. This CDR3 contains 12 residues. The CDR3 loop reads CSAIGGGNEQFF. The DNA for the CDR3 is TGCAGCGCAATAGGCGGTGGGAATGAGCAGTTCTTC.

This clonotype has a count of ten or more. The CDR3 DNA reads as TGTGCCAGCATACAGTTTCGCGGGGGAAGGTACGAGCAGTACTTC. The encoded protein is CASIQFRGGRYEQYF. The chain recombines TRBV25-1 with TRBJ2-7; 7 positions match TRBD2. The CDR3 loop spans 15 amino acids. V shed 7 bases and J 4 bases; nucleotides not matched to a gene: 13. The V gene's germline CDR1 is MGHDK and CDR2 SYGVNS.

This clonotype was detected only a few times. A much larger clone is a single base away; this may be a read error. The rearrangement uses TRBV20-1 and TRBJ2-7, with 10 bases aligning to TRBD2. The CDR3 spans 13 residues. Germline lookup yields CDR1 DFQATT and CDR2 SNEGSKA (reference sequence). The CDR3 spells CSATLAGGYEQCF. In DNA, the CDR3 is TGCAGTGCTACCTTAGCGGGAGGATACGAGCAGTGCTTC.

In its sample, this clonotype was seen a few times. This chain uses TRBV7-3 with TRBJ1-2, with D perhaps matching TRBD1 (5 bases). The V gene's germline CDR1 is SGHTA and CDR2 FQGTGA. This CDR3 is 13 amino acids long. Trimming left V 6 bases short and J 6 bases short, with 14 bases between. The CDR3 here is CASSRWGPNGYTF. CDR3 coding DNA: TGTGCCAGCAGTCGTTGGGGACCAAATGGCTACACCTTC.

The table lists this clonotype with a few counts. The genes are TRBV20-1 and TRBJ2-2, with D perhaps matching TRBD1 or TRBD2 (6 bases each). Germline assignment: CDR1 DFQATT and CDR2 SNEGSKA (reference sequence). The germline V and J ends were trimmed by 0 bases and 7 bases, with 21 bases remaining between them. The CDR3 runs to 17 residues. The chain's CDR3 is CSARDPRGQGNGGELFF. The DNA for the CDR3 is TGCAGTGCTAGAGACCCCCGGGGGCAGGGGAACGGCGGGGAGCTGTTTTTT.

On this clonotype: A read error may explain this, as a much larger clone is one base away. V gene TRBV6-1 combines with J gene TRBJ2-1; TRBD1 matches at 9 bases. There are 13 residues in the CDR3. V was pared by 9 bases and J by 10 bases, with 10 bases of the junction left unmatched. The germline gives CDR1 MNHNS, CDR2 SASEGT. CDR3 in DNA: TGTGCCAGTCGGACAGGGGTGACCTACGAGCAGTTCTTC. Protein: CASRTGVTYEQFF.

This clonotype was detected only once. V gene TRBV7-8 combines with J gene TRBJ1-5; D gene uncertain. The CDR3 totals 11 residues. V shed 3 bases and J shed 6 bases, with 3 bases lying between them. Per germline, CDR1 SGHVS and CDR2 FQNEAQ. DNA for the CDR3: TGTGCCAGCAGCTTGGGTCAGCCCCAGCATTTT. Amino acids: CASSLGQPQHF.

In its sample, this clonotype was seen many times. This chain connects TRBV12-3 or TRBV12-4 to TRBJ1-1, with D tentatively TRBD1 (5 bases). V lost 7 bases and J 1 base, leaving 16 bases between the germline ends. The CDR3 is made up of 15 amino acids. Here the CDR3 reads CASKLRRGGNTEAFF. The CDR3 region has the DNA TGTGCCAGCAAACTAAGGAGGGGAGGGAACACTGAAGCTTTCTTT.

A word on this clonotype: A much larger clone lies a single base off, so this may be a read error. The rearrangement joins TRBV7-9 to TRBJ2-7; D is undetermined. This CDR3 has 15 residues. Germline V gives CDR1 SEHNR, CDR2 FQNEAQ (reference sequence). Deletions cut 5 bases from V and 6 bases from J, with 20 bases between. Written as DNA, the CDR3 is TGTGCCAGCAGCACTCCGGGCCATTCCAGCCGCGAGCAGTACTTC. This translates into CASSTPGHSSREQYF.

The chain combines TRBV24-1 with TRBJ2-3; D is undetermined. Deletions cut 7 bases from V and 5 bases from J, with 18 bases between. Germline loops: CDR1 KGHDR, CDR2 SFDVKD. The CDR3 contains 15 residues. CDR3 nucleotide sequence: TGTGCCACCAGGGACGGGCGCTACCAGCAAGATACGCAGTATTTT. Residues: CATRDGRYQQDTQYF.

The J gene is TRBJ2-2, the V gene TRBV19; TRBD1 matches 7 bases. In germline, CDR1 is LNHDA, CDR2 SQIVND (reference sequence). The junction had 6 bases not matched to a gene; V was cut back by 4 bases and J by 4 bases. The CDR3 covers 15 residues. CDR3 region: CASSRGGPSTGELFF. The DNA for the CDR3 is TGTGCCAGTAGTAGAGGGGGCCCGAGCACCGGGGAGCTGTTTTTT.

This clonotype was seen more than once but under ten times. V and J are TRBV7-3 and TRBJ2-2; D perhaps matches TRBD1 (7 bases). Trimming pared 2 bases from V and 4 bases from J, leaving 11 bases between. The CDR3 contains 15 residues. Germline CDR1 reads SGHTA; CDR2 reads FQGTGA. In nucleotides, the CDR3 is TGTGCCAGCAGCTTAGGGCAGGGGGGCACCGGGGAGCTGTTTTTT. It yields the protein CASSLGQGGTGELFF.

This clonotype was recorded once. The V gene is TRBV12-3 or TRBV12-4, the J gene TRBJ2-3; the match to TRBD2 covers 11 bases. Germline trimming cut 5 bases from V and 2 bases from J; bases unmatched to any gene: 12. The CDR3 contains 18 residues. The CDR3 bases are TGTGCCAGCAGTCCATACTACCTAGCGGGGGGCGTCACAGATACGCAGTATTTT. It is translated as CASSPYYLAGGVTDTQYF.

The CDR3 sequence: CASSFGQGLDTQYF. CDR3 DNA: TGTGCCAGCAGCTTTGGACAGGGTCTCGACACGCAGTATTTT. This chain joins TRBV11-3 and TRBJ2-3, with 8 bases aligning to TRBD1. V shed 3 bases and J 9 bases; nucleotides not matched to a gene: 8. This CDR3 spans 14 amino acids. Germline CDR1 and CDR2: SGHNT and YENEEA.

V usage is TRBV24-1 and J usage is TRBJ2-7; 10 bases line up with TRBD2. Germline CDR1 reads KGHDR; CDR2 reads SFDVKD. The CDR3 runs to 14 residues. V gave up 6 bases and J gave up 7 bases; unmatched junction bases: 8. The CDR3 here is CATSRLAGEGEQYF. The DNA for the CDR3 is TGTGCCACCAGTCGGCTAGCGGGAGAGGGGGAGCAGTACTTC.

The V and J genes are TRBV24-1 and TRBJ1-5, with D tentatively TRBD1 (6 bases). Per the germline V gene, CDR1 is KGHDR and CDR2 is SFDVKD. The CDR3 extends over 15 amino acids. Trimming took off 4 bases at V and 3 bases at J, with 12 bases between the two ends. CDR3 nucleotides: TGTGCCACCAGTGACCTACGGACAGCCAATCAGCCCCAGCATTTT. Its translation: CATSDLRTANQPQHF.

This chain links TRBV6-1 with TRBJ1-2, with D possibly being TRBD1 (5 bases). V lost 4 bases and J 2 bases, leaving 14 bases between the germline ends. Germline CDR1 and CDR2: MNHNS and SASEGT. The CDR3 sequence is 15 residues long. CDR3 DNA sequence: TGTGCCAGCAGTGGAGGGGCTTGGGGGAACTATGGCTACACCTTC. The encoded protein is CASSGGAWGNYGYTF.

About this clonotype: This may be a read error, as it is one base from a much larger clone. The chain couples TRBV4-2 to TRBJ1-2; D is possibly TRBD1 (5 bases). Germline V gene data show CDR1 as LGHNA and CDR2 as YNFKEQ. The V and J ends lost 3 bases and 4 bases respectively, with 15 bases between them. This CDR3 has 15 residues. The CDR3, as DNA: TGTGCCAGCAGCCACATCACCGGGGCAGGCTATGGCTACACCTTC. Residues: CASSHITGAGYGYTF.